These 28 T cell receptor beta chains were all obtained from the same sample, sequenced in a study of cytomegalovirus exposure and HLA in healthy donors. Profiled with immunoSEQ multiplex PCR; TCRdb holds only in-frame clones, not every one. The data hold 210,000 or so clones, with 88% observed a single time. Sequencing input: PBMCs. These receptors were collected from a woman under 30 in good health and CMV-seronegative.

The genes are TRBV18 and TRBJ2-1; TRBD2 matches 8 bases. CDR1 and CDR2 from the germline V gene are KGHSH and LQKENI. The CDR3 runs to 15 residues. J lost 5 bases, V lost 9 bases, and 12 bases had no gene match. CDR3 residues: CASRKSGSSDNEQFF. For the CDR3, the DNA is TGTGCCAGTAGAAAAAGCGGGAGCTCAGACAATGAGCAGTTCTTC. Complete variable domain (other parts from reference TRBV18 and TRBJ2-1): NAGVMQNPRHLVRRRGQEARLRCSPMKGHSHVYWYRQLPEEGLKFMVYLQKENIIDESGMPKERFSAEFPKEGPSILRIQQVVRGDSAAYFCASRKSGSSDNEQFFGPGTRLTVL.

The chain couples TRBV30 to TRBJ1-3, with D uncertain. The germline CDR1 and CDR2 sequences are GTSNPN and SVGIG (reference sequence). The CDR3 has 12 amino acids. V was pared by 2 bases and J by 5 bases, with 7 bases between. This CDR3 is CAWSSRRNTIYF. The CDR3 DNA reads as TGTGCCTGGAGTTCCCGTCGAAACACCATATATTTT.

This clone occurred once. The chain recombines TRBV5-5 with TRBJ1-1; no clear D. The CDR3 spans 14 residues. Germline lookup yields CDR1 SGHKS and CDR2 YYEKEE (reference sequence). V lost 4 bases, J lost 0 bases, and 10 bases lay in between. The CDR3 sequence: CASSPGRMNTEAFF. As DNA, the CDR3 is TGTGCCAGCAGCCCCGGCAGGATGAACACTGAAGCTTTCTTT.

The chain couples TRBV27 to TRBJ2-7; TRBD1 matches 9 bases. The junction had 11 bases not matched to a gene; V was cut back by 2 bases and J by 6 bases. Germline values: CDR1 MNHEY, CDR2 SMNVEV (reference sequence). CDR3 length equals 16 residues. The CDR3 nucleotides read TGTGCCAGCAGTTTACCCAATACAGGGGGCCCTAGCGAGCAGTACTTC. This gives the protein CASSLPNTGGPSEQYF.

V and J are TRBV27 and TRBJ1-1; the D is unclear. Germline loops: CDR1 MNHEY, CDR2 SMNVEV (reference sequence). The CDR3 is 14 residues long. V was cut by 1 base and J by 2 bases, with 8 bases left in between. CDR3 DNA: TGTGCCAGCAGTTTATGGCGGGGAAACACTGAAGCTTTCTTT. Protein product: CASSLWRGNTEAFF.

The genes are TRBV4-3 and TRBJ2-1; 10 nucleotides align to TRBD2. Trimming took 3 bases from V and 0 from J; bases not matched to a gene: 5. Germline V gene data show CDR1 as LGHNA and CDR2 as YSLEER. This CDR3 spans 17 amino acids. The CDR3 is CASSQFSGRSSYNEQFF. The CDR3 DNA sequence: TGCGCCAGCAGCCAGTTTAGCGGGAGGAGCTCCTACAATGAGCAGTTCTTC.

The rearrangement links TRBV14 to TRBJ1-1; TRBD1 might be the D (5 bases). Trimming pared 1 base from V and 4 bases from J, leaving 19 bases between. The CDR3 consists of 17 residues. Germline lookup yields CDR1 SGHDN and CDR2 FVKESK. The CDR3: CASSQGGGPPDSTEAFF. CDR3 DNA sequence: TGTGCCAGCAGCCAAGGAGGTGGGCCCCCCGACAGCACTGAAGCTTTCTTT.

This clone was recorded once. The chain employs TRBV5-1 and TRBJ2-1, with D possibly being TRBD2 (5 bases). Germline CDR1 reads SGHRS; CDR2 reads YFSETQ. The ends were cut back, 2 bases at V and 4 bases at J, with 13 bases in the middle. The CDR3 is 15 amino acids. The CDR3 loop reads CASSFRASFYNEQFF. In DNA, the CDR3 is TGCGCCAGCAGCTTCCGGGCTAGCTTTTACAATGAGCAGTTCTTC.

The genes are TRBV6-6 and TRBJ2-2; a possible D gene is TRBD2 (5 bases). The CDR3 spans 16 residues. Germline V CDR1 and CDR2: MNHNY, SVGAGI (reference sequence). With 5 bases removed from V and 5 bases from J, the gap between germline ends came to 18 bases. The CDR3 sequence: CASSARLALVTGELFF. DNA for the CDR3: TGTGCCAGCAGTGCCCGCTTAGCGCTGGTTACCGGGGAGCTGTTTTTT.

Concerning this clone itself: The junction departs from the called germline gene at one end, perhaps through a read error. The J gene is TRBJ2-5, the V gene TRBV7-7, with TRBD2 identical over 7 bases. The CDR3 has 15 residues. The germline gives CDR1 SSHAT, CDR2 FNYEAQ (reference sequence). The CDR3 nucleotides are TGTGCTAGCAGCTTAGCCGGGACTATTTCTGAGACCCAGTACTTC. Translation: CASSLAGTISETQYF.

This chain joins TRBV19 and TRBJ2-1, with 9 bases identical to TRBD2. The ends lost 5 bases at V and 7 bases at J; junction bases unmatched: 18. Looked up from germline, CDR1 is LNHDA and CDR2 is SQIVND (reference sequence). The CDR3 is made up of 18 amino acids. The CDR3 DNA reads TGTGCCAGTAGTCGCCTGGCGGGAGGGCGCCGGGTTTCGAATGAGCAGTTCTTC. This translates into CASSRLAGGRRVSNEQFF. The full variable domain, completed using reference TRBV19 and TRBJ2-1, is DGGITQSPKYLFRKEGQNVTLSCEQNLNHDAMYWYRQDPGQGLRLIYYSQIVNDFQKGDIAEGYSVSREKKESFPLTVTSAQKNPTAFYLCASSRLAGGRRVSNEQFFGPGTRLTVL.

The chain links TRBV5-1 to TRBJ1-5; D not resolved. The CDR3 has 13 amino acids. V lost 0 bases, J lost 4 bases, and 5 bases lay in between. Germline CDR1 is SGHRS and CDR2 is YFSETQ. The CDR3 DNA follows: TGCGCCAGCAGCTTGGCATCAAATCAGCCCCAGCATTTT. This codes for CASSLASNQPQHF. Together with reference TRBV5-1 and TRBJ1-5, the CDR3 gives the full variable domain: KAGVTQTPRYLIKTRGQQVTLSCSPISGHRSVSWYQQTPGQGLQFLFEYFSETQRNKGNFPGRFSGRQFSNSRSEMNVSTLELGDSALYLCASSLASNQPQHFGDGTRLSIL.

Concerning this clone: This specimen includes other DNA sequences encoding the same CDR3. This chain joins TRBV28 and TRBJ2-7; D call uncertain. Germline V gene sequence: CDR1 MDHEN, CDR2 SYDVKM. V gave up 5 bases and J gave up 0 bases, with 8 bases separating them. There are 13 residues in the CDR3. The CDR3 spells CASSLPSSYEQYF. The CDR3, as DNA: TGTGCCAGCAGTCTTCCTAGCTCCTACGAGCAGTACTTC.

V and J are TRBV30 and TRBJ2-2; D is possibly TRBD1 (6 bases). Germline loops: CDR1 GTSNPN, CDR2 SVGIG (reference sequence). Trimming cost V 2 bases and J 7 bases, with 11 bases left between them. The CDR3 runs 13 residues. CDR3 nucleotides: TGTGCCTGGAGTAGGACAGCCCGCGGGGAGCTGTTTTTT. The encoded protein is CAWSRTARGELFF. The complete variable domain, with remaining parts taken from reference TRBV30 and TRBJ2-2, reads SQTIHQWPATLVQPVGSPLSLECTVEGTSNPNLYWYRQAAGRGLQLLFYSVGIGQISSEVPQNLSASRPQDRQFILSSKKLLLSDSGFYLCAWSRTARGELFFGEGSRLTVL.

V usage is TRBV28 and J usage is TRBJ1-2; the match to TRBD1 covers 8 bases. CDR3 length equals 14 residues. The germline V gene encodes CDR1 MDHEN and CDR2 SYDVKM. After removal of 6 bases from V and 8 bases from J, the junction contained 11 bases not matched to a gene. CDR3 DNA sequence: TGTGCCAGCAGAAAATCGGCAGGGGGCGGAGGCTACACCTTC. Its protein product is CASRKSAGGGGYTF.

The gene calls are TRBV7-6 and TRBJ1-1; 7 nucleotides line up with TRBD1. Per the germline V gene, CDR1 is SGHVS and CDR2 is FNYEAQ. The CDR3 is 13 residues long. With V trimmed by 1 base and J by 11 bases, 7 bases remained unmatched. CDR3 protein: CASSLDETGRAFF. For the CDR3, the DNA is TGTGCCAGCAGCTTAGATGAGACAGGGAGGGCTTTCTTT. The variable domain in full, completed from reference TRBV7-6 and TRBJ1-1, reads GAGVSQSPRYKVTKRGQDVALRCDPISGHVSLYWYRQALGQGPEFLTYFNYEAQQDKSGLPNDRFSAERPEGSISTLTIQRTEQRDSAMYRCASSLDETGRAFFGQGTRLTVV.

V usage is TRBV6-6 and J usage is TRBJ2-7; D possibly corresponds to TRBD1 (6 bases). Trimming cost V 7 bases and J 3 bases, with 19 bases left between them. This CDR3 has 15 amino acids. CDR1 MNHNY and CDR2 SVGAGI come from the germline V gene (reference sequence). The CDR3 DNA reads as TGTGCCAGCACCCCCCGGGCGGACAGTCACTACGAGCAGTACTTC. It encodes CASTPRADSHYEQYF.

This sequence joins TRBV2 and TRBJ2-7, with D possibly TRBD1 on 5 matching bases. The CDR3 has 14 residues. The germline V and J ends were trimmed by 1 base and 0 bases, with 7 bases remaining between them. The germline V gene has CDR1 SNHLY and CDR2 FYNNEI. The CDR3 DNA reads as TGTGCCAGCAGTGAAGACAGGTACTCCTACGAGCAGTACTTC. It translates to CASSEDRYSYEQYF.

The chain is built from TRBV28 and TRBJ1-1; weak D call: TRBD1 (5 bases). The CDR3 sequence is 12 residues long. Germline V lookup: CDR1 MDHEN, CDR2 SYDVKM. Trimming cost V 6 bases and J 6 bases, with 11 bases left between them. CDR3 in amino acids: CASRAQASEAFF. CDR3 bases: TGTGCCAGCAGAGCACAGGCGTCTGAAGCTTTCTTT.

The chain carries TRBV28 and TRBJ1-2; perhaps TRBD1 as D (5 bases). This CDR3 spans 13 amino acids. CDR1 is MDHEN and CDR2 is SYDVKM in the germline V gene. V lost 6 bases to trimming and J lost 10 bases, with 18 bases between them. CDR3 bases: TGTGCCAGCAGCGCATCCACCCCAGGGTACTACACCTTC. Its translation is CASSASTPGYYTF.

The CDR3 loop is CASSLETSVAHQETQYF. The CDR3 DNA reads as TGTGCCAGCAGCTTAGAAACTAGTGTAGCCCACCAAGAGACCCAGTACTTC. The rearrangement joins TRBV7-9 to TRBJ2-5, with D perhaps TRBD2 (5 bases). V was shortened by 1 base and J by 0 bases, with 15 bases between the two germline ends. Germline V gives CDR1 SEHNR, CDR2 FQNEAQ (reference sequence). This CDR3 has 17 residues.

CDR3 sequence: CASSEVSTGQPQHF. CDR3 nucleotides: TGTGCCAGCAGTGAAGTCTCTACAGGTCAGCCCCAGCATTTT. The V gene is TRBV2, the J gene TRBJ1-5, with a weak D call TRBD1 (5 bases). Trimming stripped 1 base from V and 6 bases from J, with 10 bases between. Germline-derived CDR1 and CDR2 are SNHLY and FYNNEI. The CDR3 has 14 residues. The full variable domain, completed using reference TRBV2 and TRBJ1-5, is EPEVTQTPSHQVTQMGQEVILRCVPISNHLYFYWYRQILGQKVEFLVSFYNNEISEKSEIFDDQFSVERPDGSNFTLKIRSTKLEDSAMYFCASSEVSTGQPQHFGDGTRLSIL.

V gene TRBV11-3 combines with J gene TRBJ2-7; D unclear. Trimming took off 6 bases at V and 0 bases at J, with 9 bases between the two ends. Germline CDR1 reads SGHNT; CDR2 reads YENEEA. The CDR3 runs to 13 residues. The CDR3 sequence is CASSIGPSYEQYF. As DNA, the CDR3 is TGTGCCAGCAGTATTGGGCCCTCCTACGAGCAGTACTTC.

The chain carries TRBV4-1 and TRBJ2-7; no definite D call. CDR3 size: 14 residues. V shed 0 bases and J shed 2 bases, with 8 bases lying between them. CDR1 and CDR2 from the germline V gene are MGHRA and YSYEKL. CDR3 region: CASSQEALTYEQYF. In DNA, the CDR3 is TGCGCCAGCAGCCAAGAAGCGCTCACCTACGAGCAGTACTTC.

V and J are TRBV7-2 and TRBJ2-3; 8 bases align to TRBD2. This CDR3 spans 15 amino acids. Trimming cost V 4 bases and J 0 bases; bases outside gene matches: 3. Germline V gives CDR1 SGHTA, CDR2 FQGNSA. The CDR3 sequence is CASSSPSGSTDTQYF. The DNA for the CDR3 is TGTGCCAGCAGCTCCCCTAGCGGGAGCACAGATACGCAGTATTTT. The variable domain in full, completed from reference TRBV7-2 and TRBJ2-3, reads GAGVSQSPSNKVTEKGKDVELRCDPISGHTALYWYRQSLGQGLEFLIYFQGNSAPDKSGLPSDRFSAERTGGSVSTLTIQRTQQEDSAVYLCASSSPSGSTDTQYFGPGTRLTVL.

This chain links TRBV5-1 with TRBJ2-7; 9 nucleotides align to TRBD2. V dropped 0 bases and J dropped 2; count of bases not matched to a gene: 3. CDR3 length equals 15 residues. The germline CDR1 and CDR2 sequences are SGHRS and YFSETQ. CDR3 in amino acids: CASSLAGGRAYEQYF. The CDR3 DNA follows: TGCGCCAGCAGCTTGGCCGGCGGGAGGGCCTACGAGCAGTACTTC.

This chain joins TRBV4-1 and TRBJ2-5, with D unresolved. The CDR3 totals 14 residues. CDR1 is MGHRA and CDR2 is YSYEKL in the germline V gene. V lost 1 base and J lost 5, with 11 bases in between. The CDR3 coding sequence is TGCGCCAGCAGCCAAGGTGGTGTAGTTGAGACCCAGTACTTC. Translation: CASSQGGVVETQYF.

The gene calls are TRBV28 and TRBJ1-1; 9 bases fit TRBD1. Germline V CDR1 and CDR2: MDHEN, SYDVKM. The CDR3 sequence is 14 residues long. V trimming: 4 bases; J trimming: 5 bases; junction bases outside the gene matches: 5. Here the CDR3 reads CASSSTGGRTEAFF. DNA for the CDR3: TGTGCCAGCAGTTCCACAGGGGGCCGGACTGAAGCTTTCTTT.